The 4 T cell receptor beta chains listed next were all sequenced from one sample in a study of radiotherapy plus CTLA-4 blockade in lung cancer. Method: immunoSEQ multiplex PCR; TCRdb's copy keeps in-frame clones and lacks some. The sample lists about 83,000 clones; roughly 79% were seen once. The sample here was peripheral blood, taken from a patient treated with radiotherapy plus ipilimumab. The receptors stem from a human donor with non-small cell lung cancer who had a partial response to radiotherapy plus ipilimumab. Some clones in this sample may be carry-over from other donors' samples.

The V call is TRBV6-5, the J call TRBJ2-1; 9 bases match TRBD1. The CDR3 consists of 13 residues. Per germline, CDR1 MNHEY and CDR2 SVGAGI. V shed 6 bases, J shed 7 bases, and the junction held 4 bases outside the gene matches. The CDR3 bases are TGTGCCAGCAGCGACAGGGGGTTGAATGAGCAGTTCTTC. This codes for CASSDRGLNEQFF.

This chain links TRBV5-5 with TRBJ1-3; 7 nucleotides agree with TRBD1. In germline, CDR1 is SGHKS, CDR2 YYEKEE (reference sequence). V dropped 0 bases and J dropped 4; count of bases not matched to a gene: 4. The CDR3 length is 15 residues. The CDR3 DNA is TGTGCCAGCAGCTTGGACAGGGGAGGAGGAAACACCATATATTTT. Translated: CASSLDRGGGNTIYF.

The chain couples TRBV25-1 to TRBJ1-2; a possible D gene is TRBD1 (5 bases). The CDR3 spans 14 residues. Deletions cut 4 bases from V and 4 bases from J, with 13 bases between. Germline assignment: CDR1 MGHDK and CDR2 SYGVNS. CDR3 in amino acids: CASSGSVGAYGYTF. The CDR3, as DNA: TGTGCCAGCAGTGGTTCGGTAGGGGCCTATGGCTACACCTTC.

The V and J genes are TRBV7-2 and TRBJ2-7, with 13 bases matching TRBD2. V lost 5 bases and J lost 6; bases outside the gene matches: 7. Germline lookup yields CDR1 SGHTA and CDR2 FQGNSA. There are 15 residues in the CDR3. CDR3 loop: CASSLQLAGGSEQYF. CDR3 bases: TGTGCCAGCAGCCTACAACTAGCGGGAGGGAGCGAGCAGTACTTC.